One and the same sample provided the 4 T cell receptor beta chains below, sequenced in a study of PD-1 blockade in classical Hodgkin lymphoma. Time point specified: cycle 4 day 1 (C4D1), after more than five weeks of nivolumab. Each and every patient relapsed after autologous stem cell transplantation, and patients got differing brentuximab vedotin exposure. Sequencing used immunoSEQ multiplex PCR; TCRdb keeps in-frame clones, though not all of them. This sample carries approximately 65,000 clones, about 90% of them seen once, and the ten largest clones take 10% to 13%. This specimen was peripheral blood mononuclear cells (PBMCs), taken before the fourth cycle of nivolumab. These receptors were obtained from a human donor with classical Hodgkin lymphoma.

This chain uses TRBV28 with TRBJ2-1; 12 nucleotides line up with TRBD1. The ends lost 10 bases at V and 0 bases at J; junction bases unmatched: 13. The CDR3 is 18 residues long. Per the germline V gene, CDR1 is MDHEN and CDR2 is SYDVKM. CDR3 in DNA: TGTGCCACCCGGGGGGACAGGGGGCAATTTTTCTCCTACAATGAGCAGTTCTTC. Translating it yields CATRGDRGQFFSYNEQFF.

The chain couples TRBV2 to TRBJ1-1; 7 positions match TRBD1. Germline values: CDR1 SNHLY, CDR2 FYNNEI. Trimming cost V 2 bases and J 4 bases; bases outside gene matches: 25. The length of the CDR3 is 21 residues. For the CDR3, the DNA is TGTGCCAGCAGTGAACATGGGTTGAGGGGGCTAGCGGGCTCTCGTGGCACTGAAGCTTTCTTT. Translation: CASSEHGLRGLAGSRGTEAFF.

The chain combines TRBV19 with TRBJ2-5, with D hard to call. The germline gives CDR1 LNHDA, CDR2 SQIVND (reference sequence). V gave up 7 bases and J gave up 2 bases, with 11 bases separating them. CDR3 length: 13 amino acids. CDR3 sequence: CASTSGGQETQYF. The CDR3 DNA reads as TGTGCCAGTACCTCCGGCGGTCAAGAGACCCAGTACTTC.

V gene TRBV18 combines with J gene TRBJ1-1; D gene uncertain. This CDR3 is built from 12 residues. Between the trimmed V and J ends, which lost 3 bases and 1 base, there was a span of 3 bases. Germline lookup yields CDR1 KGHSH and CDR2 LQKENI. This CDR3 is CASSPKNTEAFF. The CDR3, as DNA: TGTGCCAGCTCACCCAAGAACACTGAAGCTTTCTTT.